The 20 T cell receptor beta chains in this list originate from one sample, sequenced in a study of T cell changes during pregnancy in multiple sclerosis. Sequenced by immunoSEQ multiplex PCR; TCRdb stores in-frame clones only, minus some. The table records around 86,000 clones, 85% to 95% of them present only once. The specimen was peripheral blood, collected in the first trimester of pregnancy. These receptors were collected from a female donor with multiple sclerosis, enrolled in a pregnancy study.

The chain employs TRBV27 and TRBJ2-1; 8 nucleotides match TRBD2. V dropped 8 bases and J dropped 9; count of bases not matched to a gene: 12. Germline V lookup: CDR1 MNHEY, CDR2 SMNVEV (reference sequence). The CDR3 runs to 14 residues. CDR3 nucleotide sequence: TGTGCCAGCTGGGGAATAGCGGGAATGGGTGAGCAGTTCTTC. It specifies CASWGIAGMGEQFF.

The CDR3 here is CASSKLGSSGNTIYF. The CDR3 region has the DNA TGTGCCAGTAGTAAGCTGGGGAGCTCTGGAAACACCATATATTTT. This chain connects TRBV19 to TRBJ1-3; D is undetermined. The CDR3 has 15 amino acids. With 4 bases removed from V and 0 bases from J, the gap between germline ends came to 10 bases. Germline lookup yields CDR1 LNHDA and CDR2 SQIVND (reference sequence). The full variable domain, with the rest looked up from reference TRBV19 and TRBJ1-3, is DGGITQSPKYLFRKEGQNVTLSCEQNLNHDAMYWYRQDPGQGLRLIYYSQIVNDFQKGDIAEGYSVSREKKESFPLTVTSAQKNPTAFYLCASSKLGSSGNTIYFGEGSWLTVV.

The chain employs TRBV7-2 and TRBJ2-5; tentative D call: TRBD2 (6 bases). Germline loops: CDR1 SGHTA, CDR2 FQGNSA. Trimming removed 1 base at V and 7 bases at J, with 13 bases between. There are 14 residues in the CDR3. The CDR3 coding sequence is TGTGCCAGCAGCTTAGAAACCCTGGGGGGGACCCAGTACTTC. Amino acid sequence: CASSLETLGGTQYF.

CDR3 sequence (DNA): TGTGCCAGCAGTCCGACAGGGAAGGACACCGGGGAGCTGTTTTTT. It yields the protein CASSPTGKDTGELFF. The chain has TRBV6-1 and TRBJ2-2; 7 bases match TRBD1. With V trimmed by 5 bases and J by 3 bases, 6 bases remained unmatched. CDR1 and CDR2 from the germline V gene are MNHNS and SASEGT. The CDR3 runs 15 residues.

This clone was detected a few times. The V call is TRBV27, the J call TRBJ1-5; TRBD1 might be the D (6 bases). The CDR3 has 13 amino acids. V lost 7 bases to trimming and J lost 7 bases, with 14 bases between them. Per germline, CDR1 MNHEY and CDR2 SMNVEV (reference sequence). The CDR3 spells CASTTGIGQPQHF. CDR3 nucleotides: TGTGCCAGCACTACAGGGATCGGCCAGCCCCAGCATTTT.

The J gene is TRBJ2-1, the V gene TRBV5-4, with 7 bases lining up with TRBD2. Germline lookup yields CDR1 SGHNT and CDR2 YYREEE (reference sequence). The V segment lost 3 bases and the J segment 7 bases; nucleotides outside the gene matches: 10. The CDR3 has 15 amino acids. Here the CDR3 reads CASSSAGNLLNEQFF. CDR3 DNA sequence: TGTGCCAGCAGCTCAGCGGGGAACCTTTTAAATGAGCAGTTCTTC.

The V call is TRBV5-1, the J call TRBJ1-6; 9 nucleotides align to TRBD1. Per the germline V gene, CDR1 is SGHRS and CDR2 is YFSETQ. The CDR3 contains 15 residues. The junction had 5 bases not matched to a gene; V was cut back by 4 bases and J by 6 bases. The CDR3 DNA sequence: TGCGCCAGCAGCAAACAGGGGGCCCCTAATTCACCCCTCCACTTT. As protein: CASSKQGAPNSPLHF.

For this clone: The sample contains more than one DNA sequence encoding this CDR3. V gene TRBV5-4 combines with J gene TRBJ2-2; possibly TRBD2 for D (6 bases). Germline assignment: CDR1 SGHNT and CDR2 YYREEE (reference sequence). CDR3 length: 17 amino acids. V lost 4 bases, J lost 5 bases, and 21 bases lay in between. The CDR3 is CASSPPGIVGGTGELFF. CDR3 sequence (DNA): TGTGCCAGCAGCCCTCCAGGGATTGTGGGAGGAACCGGGGAGCTGTTTTTT. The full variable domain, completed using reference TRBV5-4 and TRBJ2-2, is ETGVTQSPTHLIKTRGQQVTLRCSSQSGHNTVSWYQQALGQGPQFIFQYYREEENGRGNFPPRFSGLQFPNYSSELNVNALELDDSALYLCASSPPGIVGGTGELFFGEGSRLTVL.

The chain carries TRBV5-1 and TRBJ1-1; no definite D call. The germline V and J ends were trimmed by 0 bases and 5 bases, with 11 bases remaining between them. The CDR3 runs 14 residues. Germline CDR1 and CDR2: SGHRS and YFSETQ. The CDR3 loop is CASSLGRDETEAFF. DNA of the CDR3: TGCGCCAGCAGCTTGGGGCGGGATGAGACTGAAGCTTTCTTT.

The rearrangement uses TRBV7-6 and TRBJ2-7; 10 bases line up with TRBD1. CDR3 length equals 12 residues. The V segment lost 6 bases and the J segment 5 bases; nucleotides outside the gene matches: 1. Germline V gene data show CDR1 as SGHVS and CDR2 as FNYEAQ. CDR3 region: CASSGTGDEQYF. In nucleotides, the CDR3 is TGTGCCAGCAGTGGGACAGGGGACGAGCAGTACTTC. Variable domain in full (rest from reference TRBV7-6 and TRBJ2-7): GAGVSQSPRYKVTKRGQDVALRCDPISGHVSLYWYRQALGQGPEFLTYFNYEAQQDKSGLPNDRFSAERPEGSISTLTIQRTEQRDSAMYRCASSGTGDEQYFGPGTRLTVT.

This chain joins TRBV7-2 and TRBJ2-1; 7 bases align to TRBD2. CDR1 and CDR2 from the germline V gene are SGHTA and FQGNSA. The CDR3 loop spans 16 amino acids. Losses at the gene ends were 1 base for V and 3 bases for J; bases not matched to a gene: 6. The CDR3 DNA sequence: TGTGCCAGCAGCTTAGTTCGGCTAGCGGTCTACAATGAGCAGTTCTTC. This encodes CASSLVRLAVYNEQFF.

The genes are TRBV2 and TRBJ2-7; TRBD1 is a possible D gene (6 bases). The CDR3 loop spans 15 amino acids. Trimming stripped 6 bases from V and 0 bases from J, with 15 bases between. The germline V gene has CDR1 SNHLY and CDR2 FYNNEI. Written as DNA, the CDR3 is TGTGCCAGCAGCGATCAAGGGGGTAGCTCCTACGAGCAGTACTTC. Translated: CASSDQGGSSYEQYF.

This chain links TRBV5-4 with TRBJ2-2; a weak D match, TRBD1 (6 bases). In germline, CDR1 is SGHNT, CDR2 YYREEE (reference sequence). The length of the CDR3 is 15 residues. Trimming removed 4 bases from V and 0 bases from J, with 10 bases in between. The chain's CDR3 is CASSPQGPNTGELFF. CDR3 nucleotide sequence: TGTGCCAGCAGCCCACAGGGTCCGAACACCGGGGAGCTGTTTTTT.

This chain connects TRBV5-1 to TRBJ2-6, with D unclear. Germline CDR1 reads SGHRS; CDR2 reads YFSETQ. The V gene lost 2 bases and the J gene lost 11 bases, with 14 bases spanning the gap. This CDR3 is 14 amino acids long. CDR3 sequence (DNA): TGCGCCAGCAGCTTAACCGGGTCTTCGTACGTCCTGACTTTC. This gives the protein CASSLTGSSYVLTF.

The CDR3 loop is CASSPGGRGGETQYF. CDR3 DNA: TGTGCCAGCAGTCCAGGGGGCCGGGGAGGGGAGACCCAGTACTTC. The chain carries TRBV2 and TRBJ2-5; D might be TRBD1 (8 bases). Looked up from germline, CDR1 is SNHLY and CDR2 is FYNNEI. The germline V and J ends were trimmed by 5 bases and 5 bases, with 18 bases remaining between them. The CDR3 spans 15 residues.

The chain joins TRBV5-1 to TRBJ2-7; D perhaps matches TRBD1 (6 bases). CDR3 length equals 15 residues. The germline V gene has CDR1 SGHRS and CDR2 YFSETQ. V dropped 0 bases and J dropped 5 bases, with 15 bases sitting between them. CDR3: CASSLGAGALHEQYF. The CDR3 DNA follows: TGCGCCAGCAGCTTGGGTGCAGGGGCGTTACACGAGCAGTACTTC.

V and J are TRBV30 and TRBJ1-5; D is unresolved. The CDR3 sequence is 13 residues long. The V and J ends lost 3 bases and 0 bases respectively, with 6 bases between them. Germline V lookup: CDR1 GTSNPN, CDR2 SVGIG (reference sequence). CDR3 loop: CAWRRDSNQPQHF. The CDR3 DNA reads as TGTGCCTGGAGGAGGGATAGCAATCAGCCCCAGCATTTT. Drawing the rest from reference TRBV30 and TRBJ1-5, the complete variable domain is SQTIHQWPATLVQPVGSPLSLECTVEGTSNPNLYWYRQAAGRGLQLLFYSVGIGQISSEVPQNLSASRPQDRQFILSSKKLLLSDSGFYLCAWRRDSNQPQHFGDGTRLSIL.

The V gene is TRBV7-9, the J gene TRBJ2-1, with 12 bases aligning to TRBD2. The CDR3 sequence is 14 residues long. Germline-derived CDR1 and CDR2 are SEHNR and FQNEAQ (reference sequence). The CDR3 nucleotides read TGTGCGGGGGCCCCTAGCGGGAGGGCTCATGAGCAGTTCTTC. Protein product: CAGAPSGRAHEQFF. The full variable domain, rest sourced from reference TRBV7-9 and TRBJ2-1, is DTGVSQNPRHKITKRGQNVTFRCDPISEHNRLYWYRQTLGQGPEFLTYFQNEAQLEKSRLLSDRFSAERPKGSFSTLEIQRTEQGDSAMYLCAGAPSGRAHEQFFGPGTRLTVL.

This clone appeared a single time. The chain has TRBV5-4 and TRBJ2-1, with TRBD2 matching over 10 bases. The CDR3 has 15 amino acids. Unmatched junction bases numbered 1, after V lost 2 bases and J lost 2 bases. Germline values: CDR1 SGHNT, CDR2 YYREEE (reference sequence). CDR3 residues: CASSFLAGAYNEQFF. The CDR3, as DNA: TGTGCCAGCAGCTTCCTAGCGGGAGCCTACAATGAGCAGTTCTTC.

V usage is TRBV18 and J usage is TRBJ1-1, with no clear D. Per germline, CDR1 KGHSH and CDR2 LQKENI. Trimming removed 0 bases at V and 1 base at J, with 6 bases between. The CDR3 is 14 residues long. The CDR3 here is CASSPPNSNTEAFF. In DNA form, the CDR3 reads TGTGCCAGCTCACCACCAAACTCGAACACTGAAGCTTTCTTT.